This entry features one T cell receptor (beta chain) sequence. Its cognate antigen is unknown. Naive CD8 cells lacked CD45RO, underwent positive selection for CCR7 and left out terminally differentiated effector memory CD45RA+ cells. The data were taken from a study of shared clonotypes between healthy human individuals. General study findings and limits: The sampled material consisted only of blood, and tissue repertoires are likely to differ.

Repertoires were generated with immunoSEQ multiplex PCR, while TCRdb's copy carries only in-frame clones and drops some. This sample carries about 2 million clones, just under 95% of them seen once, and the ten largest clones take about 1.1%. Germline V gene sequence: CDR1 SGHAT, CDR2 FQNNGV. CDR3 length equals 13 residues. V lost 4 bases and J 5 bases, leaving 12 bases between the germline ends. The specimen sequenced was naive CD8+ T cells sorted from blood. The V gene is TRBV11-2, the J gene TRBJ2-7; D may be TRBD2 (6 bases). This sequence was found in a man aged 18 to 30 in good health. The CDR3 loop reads CASSSAGGNEQYF. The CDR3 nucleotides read TGTGCCAGCAGCTCAGCTGGCGGGAACGAGCAGTACTTC.